This entry lists 6 T cell receptor beta chains sequenced from one sample in a study of cytomegalovirus exposure and HLA in healthy donors. Sequenced by immunoSEQ multiplex PCR; TCRdb stores in-frame clones only, minus some. The sample has 100,000 to 150,000 clones, 94% seen once. Material for sequencing was PBMCs. The receptors stem from a woman younger than 35 in good health and CMV-seronegative.

The CDR3 DNA reads as TGTGCCAGCTCACCCCTACAGTATGAAGCTTTCTTT. This sequence encodes CASSPLQYEAFF. V usage is TRBV18 and J usage is TRBJ1-1; D is undetermined. CDR3 size: 12 residues. Trimming took off 3 bases at V and 7 bases at J, with 9 bases between the two ends. In germline, CDR1 is KGHSH, CDR2 LQKENI.

The gene calls are TRBV28 and TRBJ1-3, with D uncertain. In germline, CDR1 is MDHEN, CDR2 SYDVKM. V was trimmed by 6 bases and J by 4 bases, leaving 16 bases between them. The CDR3 has 15 residues. This CDR3 reads CASSRRVAGGNTIYF. The CDR3 nucleotides are TGTGCCAGCAGCCGCCGGGTGGCCGGCGGAAACACCATATATTTT. Full variable domain (rest looked up from reference TRBV28 and TRBJ1-3): DVKVTQSSRYLVKRTGEKVFLECVQDMDHENMFWYRQDPGLGLRLIYFSYDVKMKEKGDIPEGYSVSREKKERFSLILESASTNQTSMYLCASSRRVAGGNTIYFGEGSWLTVV.

This rearrangement joins TRBV7-2 to TRBJ2-2; D is perhaps TRBD2 (5 bases). Between the trimmed V and J ends, which lost 3 bases and 4 bases, there was a span of 12 bases. The germline CDR1 and CDR2 sequences are SGHTA and FQGNSA. The CDR3 is 15 amino acids. The CDR3: CASSLYRTVTGELFF. CDR3 in DNA: TGTGCCAGCAGCTTGTATAGGACTGTCACCGGGGAGCTGTTTTTT.

The rearrangement uses TRBV6-1 and TRBJ2-2, with a possible D match to TRBD1 (8 bases). Germline V gene sequence: CDR1 MNHNS, CDR2 SASEGT. Trimming removed 6 bases from V and 6 bases from J, with 17 bases in between. The CDR3 loop spans 15 amino acids. The CDR3 sequence is CASRRVQGGPGELFF. The CDR3 DNA follows: TGTGCCAGCAGGAGAGTACAGGGGGGGCCCGGGGAGCTGTTTTTT.

This rearrangement joins TRBV29-1 to TRBJ2-7; no definite D call. The CDR3 totals 14 residues. Germline assignment: CDR1 SQVTM and CDR2 ANQGSEA. V was trimmed by 0 bases and J by 1 base, leaving 10 bases between them. The CDR3 region has the DNA TGCAGCGTTGAAGAAACACAACGATCCTACGAGCAGTACTTC. The encoded protein is CSVEETQRSYEQYF.

J is TRBJ1-2 and V is TRBV9; TRBD1 might be the D (5 bases). Germline loops: CDR1 SGDLS, CDR2 YYNGEE. Trimming took off 0 bases at V and 6 bases at J, with 12 bases between the two ends. This CDR3 is built from 14 residues. CDR3 loop: CASSVDVQGNGYTF. The DNA of the CDR3 is TGTGCCAGCAGCGTAGACGTGCAGGGTAATGGCTACACCTTC.